This T cell receptor (beta chain) was obtained from a study of T cell changes during pregnancy in multiple sclerosis. Here immunoSEQ multiplex PCR was the method, and the copy in TCRdb shows in-frame clones only, minus some. Of 30,000 or so clones in the sample, about 83% are singletons; the top ten hold around 7.9%. The CDR3 is made up of 14 amino acids. J gave up 6 bases and V 3 bases, and 7 bases lay outside the gene matches. CDR1 and CDR2 (germline): MNHNS, SASEGT. The sequencing here drew on CD8+ T cells from peripheral blood mononuclear cells, taken after pregnancy. The chain recombines TRBV6-1 with TRBJ1-2, with 7 bases lining up with TRBD1. The clonotype originates from a female donor with multiple sclerosis, enrolled in a pregnancy study. The CDR3 bases are TGTGCCAGCAGTGACGTCGGGACAGCTGATGGCTACACCTTC. Translation: CASSDVGTADGYTF.